The entry that follows covers one T cell receptor beta chain sequence. In the original workflow: Nucleated cell counts were estimated from reference gene primer amplification. The table came from immunoSEQ multiplex PCR; TCRdb's copy has only in-frame clones and leaves some out. V and J calls and clone size come straight from that table; D and trimming were deduced from the DNA. Here the sample spans roughly 320,000 clones, 85% to 90% being singletons. Looked up from germline, CDR1 is MDHEN and CDR2 is SYDVKM. The CDR3 totals 15 residues. Trimming removed 1 base from V and 3 bases from J; junction bases left unmatched: 3. This sample is drawn from a study of blood T cell repertoires in COVID-19. Study background: PBMCs, B-cell-depleted T cells, or T cells provided the cDNA or gDNA that made up the material.

This clonotype was obtained from a woman aged 25 to 39 with COVID-19, enrolled during active disease. The rearrangement links TRBV28 to TRBJ2-1, with 7 positions matching TRBD2. The material sequenced was peripheral blood. CDR3 bases: TGTGCCAGCAGTTTATTGGGGGGGTTCTACAATGAGCAGTTCTTC. Translating it yields CASSLLGGFYNEQFF.